These T cell receptor beta chains were read from a single sample in a study of spatial heterogeneity in lung cancer. MiXCR, run by TCRdb on the 5' RACE reads, gives a single entry per CDR3 protein. Here the sample spans roughly 70,000 distinct CDR3 sequences, around 9.3% being singletons. This specimen consisted of PBMCs, obtained at follow-up. The receptor set was obtained from a female donor with early-stage non-small cell lung cancer. CDR3s include the opening cysteine and the closing phenylalanine or tryptophan. D genes are given only for firm matches. Expanded clones get a size class; other rows say once, few or many, or leave the size out.

V gene: TRBV19
D gene: -
clone size: few
J gene: TRBJ1-1
CDR3 protein: CASSITNEGVAFF
CDR3 DNA: TGTGCCAGTAGTATAACAAACGAAGGGGTCGCTTTCTTT

V gene: TRBV5-1
D gene: TRBD2
clone size: many
J gene: TRBJ2-5
CDR3 protein: CASSSLPLAGGETQYF
CDR3 DNA: TGCGCCAGCAGCTCGCTGCCACTAGCGGGAGGGGAGACCCAGTACTTC

V gene: TRBV28
D gene: -
clone size: many
J gene: TRBJ2-7
CDR3 protein: CASRWRGQSYEQYF
CDR3 DNA: TGTGCCAGCAGATGGCGGGGGCAGAGCTACGAGCAGTACTTC

V gene: TRBV7-3
D gene: -
clone size: many
J gene: TRBJ2-3
CDR3 protein: CASSPSSPRTDTQYF
CDR3 DNA: TGTGCCAGCAGCCCTTCTAGCCCCCGGACAGATACGCAGTATTTT

V gene: TRBV19
D gene: -
clone size: few
J gene: TRBJ2-7
CDR3 protein: CASSKPQTYEQYF
CDR3 DNA: TGTGCCAGTAGTAAACCCCAGACCTACGAGCAGTACTTC

V gene: TRBV5-8
D gene: -
clone size: -
J gene: TRBJ2-3
CDR3 protein: CVSSPNTDTQYF
CDR3 DNA: TGTGTCAGCAGCCCGAATACAGATACGCAGTATTTT

V gene: TRBV24-1
D gene: TRBD1
clone size: many
J gene: TRBJ2-5
CDR3 protein: CATSEPDRDETQYF
CDR3 DNA: TGTGCCACCAGTGAACCTGACAGGGACGAGACCCAGTACTTC

V gene: TRBV20-1
D gene: -
clone size: -
J gene: TRBJ1-2
CDR3 protein: CSARGDGYTF
CDR3 DNA: TGCAGTGCTAGGGGAGATGGCTACACCTTC

V gene: TRBV5-1
D gene: -
clone size: many
J gene: TRBJ2-2
CDR3 protein: CASSLVAETDRLFF
CDR3 DNA: TGCGCCAGCAGCTTGGTTGCAGAGACCGATCGTCTGTTTTTT

V gene: TRBV5-1
D gene: -
clone size: -
J gene: TRBJ2-7
CDR3 protein: CASSLGASSPAYEQYF
CDR3 DNA: TGCGCCAGCAGCTTGGGTGCCTCTAGCCCAGCCTACGAGCAGTACTTC

V gene: TRBV5-1
D gene: -
clone size: many
J gene: TRBJ1-1
CDR3 protein: CASSFDSDMDTEAFF
CDR3 DNA: TGCGCCAGCAGCTTCGATAGCGACATGGACACTGAAGCTTTCTTT

V gene: TRBV6-5
D gene: TRBD2
clone size: few
J gene: TRBJ2-3
CDR3 protein: CACKTSGTDTQYF
CDR3 DNA: TGTGCCTGCAAGACTAGCGGCACAGATACGCAGTATTTT

V gene: TRBV20-1
D gene: -
clone size: few
J gene: TRBJ2-7
CDR3 protein: CSAPPGGGGIYEQYF
CDR3 DNA: TGCAGTGCGCCCCCAGGGGGTGGCGGGATCTACGAGCAGTACTTC

V gene: TRBV7-2
D gene: -
clone size: few
J gene: TRBJ1-1
CDR3 protein: CASSLVFMNTEAFF
CDR3 DNA: TGTGCCAGCAGTCTAGTATTCATGAACACTGAAGCTTTCTTT

V gene: TRBV20-1
D gene: -
clone size: -
J gene: TRBJ2-7
CDR3 protein: CSASPLGTYRDEQYF
CDR3 DNA: TGCAGTGCTAGCCCCCTCGGGACCTACCGAGACGAGCAGTACTTC

V gene: TRBV20-1
D gene: -
clone size: few
J gene: TRBJ1-1
CDR3 protein: CSVSLRQAKREAFF
CDR3 DNA: TGCAGTGTCTCACTTCGACAGGCGAAACGTGAAGCTTTCTTT

V gene: TRBV5-1
D gene: TRBD1
clone size: many
J gene: TRBJ1-5
CDR3 protein: CASSLEAGGNQPQHF
CDR3 DNA: TGCGCCAGCAGCTTGGAGGCAGGGGGAAATCAGCCCCAGCATTTT

V gene: TRBV11-2
D gene: -
clone size: -
J gene: TRBJ2-1
CDR3 protein: CASSFIMSNEQFF
CDR3 DNA: TGTGCCAGCAGCTTTATTATGAGCAATGAGCAGTTCTTC

V gene: TRBV3-1
D gene: -
clone size: many
J gene: TRBJ2-7
CDR3 protein: CASSPSRTARYEQYF
CDR3 DNA: TGTGCCAGCAGCCCTTCTCGGACGGCCCGCTACGAGCAGTACTTC

V gene: TRBV7-9
D gene: TRBD2
clone size: many
J gene: TRBJ2-1
CDR3 protein: CASSQLTSGRAGQFF
CDR3 DNA: TGTGCCAGCAGCCAACTCACTAGCGGGAGGGCCGGGCAGTTCTTC

V gene: TRBV27
D gene: -
clone size: many
J gene: TRBJ2-6
CDR3 protein: CASSFAAPLGANVLTF
CDR3 DNA: TGTGCCAGCAGTTTTGCGGCGCCGCTTGGGGCCAACGTCCTGACTTTC

V gene: TRBV28
D gene: TRBD2
clone size: many
J gene: TRBJ2-5
CDR3 protein: CASSLTSGTETQYF
CDR3 DNA: TGTGCCAGCAGTTTAACTAGCGGGACGGAGACCCAGTACTTC

V gene: TRBV24-1
D gene: -
clone size: many
J gene: TRBJ2-1
CDR3 protein: CATSDSTRLGNNEQFF
CDR3 DNA: TGTGCCACCAGTGATTCAACTAGGTTGGGTAACAATGAGCAGTTCTTC

V gene: TRBV5-1
D gene: -
clone size: medium-sized
J gene: TRBJ2-5
CDR3 protein: CASSFRQVRETQYF
CDR3 DNA: TGCGCCAGCAGCTTCCGACAAGTTAGGGAGACCCAGTACTTC

V gene: TRBV7-8
D gene: -
clone size: few
J gene: TRBJ1-5
CDR3 protein: CASSGVGGGQPQHF
CDR3 DNA: TGTGCCAGCAGCGGGGTAGGGGGTGGCCAGCCCCAGCATTTT

V gene: TRBV27
D gene: TRBD1
clone size: many
J gene: TRBJ1-5
CDR3 protein: CASQGARGLPQHF
CDR3 DNA: TGTGCCAGCCAGGGGGCAAGGGGTCTACCCCAGCATTTT

V gene: TRBV29-1
D gene: -
clone size: many
J gene: TRBJ2-5
CDR3 protein: CSGRYSRAQETQYF
CDR3 DNA: TGCAGCGGACGGTATTCCCGGGCTCAAGAGACCCAGTACTTC

V gene: TRBV7-8
D gene: TRBD1
clone size: few
J gene: TRBJ1-1
CDR3 protein: CASSLVRDREAFF
CDR3 DNA: TGTGCCAGCAGCTTAGTCCGGGACAGGGAAGCTTTCTTT

V gene: TRBV12-3/TRBV12-4
D gene: -
clone size: few
J gene: TRBJ2-2
CDR3 protein: CASRDGDTNTGELFF
CDR3 DNA: TGTGCCAGCAGAGACGGGGACACGAACACCGGGGAGCTGTTTTTT

V gene: TRBV20-1
D gene: -
clone size: few
J gene: TRBJ2-7
CDR3 protein: CSATWPLRTGWEQYF
CDR3 DNA: TGCAGTGCTACTTGGCCCCTTCGGACCGGCTGGGAGCAGTACTTC

V gene: TRBV28
D gene: -
clone size: few
J gene: TRBJ2-1
CDR3 protein: CASSFRWYEQFF
CDR3 DNA: TGTGCCAGCAGTTTTCGGTGGTATGAGCAGTTCTTC

V gene: TRBV20-1
D gene: -
clone size: many
J gene: TRBJ1-1
CDR3 protein: CSARVTGRGTEAFF
CDR3 DNA: TGCAGTGCTAGGGTGACCGGCAGAGGCACTGAAGCTTTCTTT

V gene: TRBV28
D gene: -
clone size: few
J gene: TRBJ1-5
CDR3 protein: CASSLTSDSLNQPQHF
CDR3 DNA: TGTGCCAGCAGTTTAACTAGTGACAGCCTTAATCAGCCCCAGCATTTT

V gene: TRBV27
D gene: -
clone size: many
J gene: TRBJ2-1
CDR3 protein: CASSLANEQFF
CDR3 DNA: TGTGCCAGCAGCCTGGCTAATGAGCAGTTCTTC

V gene: TRBV2
D gene: -
clone size: many
J gene: TRBJ2-1
CDR3 protein: CASIFRPSAGEQFF
CDR3 DNA: TGTGCCAGCATATTCCGTCCTAGTGCCGGTGAGCAGTTCTTC

V gene: TRBV5-1
D gene: TRBD2
clone size: many
J gene: TRBJ2-1
CDR3 protein: CASRAGGPYNEQFF
CDR3 DNA: TGCGCCAGCCGAGCGGGAGGGCCTTACAATGAGCAGTTCTTC

V gene: TRBV20-1
D gene: -
clone size: -
J gene: TRBJ2-2
CDR3 protein: CSAQRTGESTGELFF
CDR3 DNA: TGCAGTGCTCAGAGGACCGGCGAGAGCACCGGGGAGCTGTTTTTT

V gene: TRBV3-1
D gene: -
clone size: many
J gene: TRBJ1-4
CDR3 protein: CASSHQATNEKLFF
CDR3 DNA: TGTGCCAGCAGCCATCAAGCAACTAATGAAAAACTGTTTTTT

V gene: TRBV7-2
D gene: -
clone size: -
J gene: TRBJ1-2
CDR3 protein: CASSPHRERVRGYTF
CDR3 DNA: TGTGCCAGCAGCCCTCACAGGGAGAGAGTCAGAGGCTACACCTTC

V gene: TRBV20-1
D gene: -
clone size: many
J gene: TRBJ2-3
CDR3 protein: CSARDYGTSSTDTQYF
CDR3 DNA: TGCAGTGCTAGGGACTACGGGACTTCTAGCACAGATACGCAGTATTTT

V gene: TRBV7-9
D gene: -
clone size: many
J gene: TRBJ2-2
CDR3 protein: CASSSHTANRPNTGELFF
CDR3 DNA: TGTGCCAGCAGTAGTCATACAGCCAACCGCCCGAACACCGGGGAGCTGTTTTTT

V gene: TRBV27
D gene: TRBD1
clone size: few
J gene: TRBJ2-2
CDR3 protein: CASSWDRGAGELFF
CDR3 DNA: TGTGCCAGCAGCTGGGACAGGGGGGCCGGGGAGCTGTTTTTT

V gene: TRBV7-3
D gene: -
clone size: few
J gene: TRBJ2-3
CDR3 protein: CASSYDLTDTQYF
CDR3 DNA: TGTGCCAGCAGCTACGACCTCACAGATACGCAGTATTTT

V gene: TRBV20-1
D gene: -
clone size: many
J gene: TRBJ1-1
CDR3 protein: CSAKPRQLTLNTEAFF
CDR3 DNA: TGCAGTGCTAAACCCAGACAGCTAACCTTGAACACTGAAGCTTTCTTT

V gene: TRBV10-1
D gene: -
clone size: many
J gene: TRBJ2-3
CDR3 protein: CASSDSSLTQYF
CDR3 DNA: TGCGCCAGCAGTGATTCGTCTCTAACGCAGTATTTT

V gene: TRBV6-6
D gene: -
clone size: few
J gene: TRBJ1-2
CDR3 protein: CASASLLNYGYTF
CDR3 DNA: TGTGCCAGCGCCTCTCTCCTTAACTATGGCTACACCTTC

V gene: TRBV15
D gene: -
clone size: many
J gene: TRBJ2-2
CDR3 protein: CATSRDAGESTGELFF
CDR3 DNA: TGTGCCACCAGCAGAGACGCAGGGGAGAGCACCGGGGAGCTGTTTTTT

V gene: TRBV6-6
D gene: TRBD1
clone size: -
J gene: TRBJ2-7
CDR3 protein: CASSYLSGTGGEQYF
CDR3 DNA: TGTGCCAGCAGTTACCTCTCCGGGACAGGGGGCGAGCAGTACTTC

V gene: TRBV28
D gene: -
clone size: many
J gene: TRBJ2-1
CDR3 protein: CASRWGTRYNEQFF
CDR3 DNA: TGTGCCAGCAGGTGGGGGACTCGTTACAATGAGCAGTTCTTC

V gene: TRBV7-9
D gene: -
clone size: -
J gene: TRBJ2-1
CDR3 protein: CASSLRQVHNEQFF
CDR3 DNA: TGTGCCAGCAGCTTAAGACAGGTCCACAATGAGCAGTTCTTC

V gene: TRBV3-1
D gene: -
clone size: many
J gene: TRBJ2-5
CDR3 protein: CASSRGTPIQETQYF
CDR3 DNA: TGTGCCAGCAGCCGGGGGACTCCTATTCAAGAGACCCAGTACTTC

V gene: TRBV12-3/TRBV12-4
D gene: -
clone size: many
J gene: TRBJ1-6
CDR3 protein: CASSPRQVLPLHF
CDR3 DNA: TGTGCCAGCAGTCCCCGGCAGGTCCTGCCCCTCCACTTT

V gene: TRBV28
D gene: -
clone size: few
J gene: TRBJ1-2
CDR3 protein: CASSLGDRRSNYGYTF
CDR3 DNA: TGTGCCAGCAGTTTAGGTGACAGGCGTTCTAACTATGGCTACACCTTC

V gene: TRBV7-9
D gene: -
clone size: many
J gene: TRBJ2-1
CDR3 protein: CASSLDWSSYNEQFF
CDR3 DNA: TGTGCCAGCAGCCTGGACTGGAGCTCCTACAATGAGCAGTTCTTC

V gene: TRBV12-3/TRBV12-4
D gene: TRBD2
clone size: many
J gene: TRBJ2-7
CDR3 protein: CASSLGTSGYEQYF
CDR3 DNA: TGTGCCAGCAGTTTAGGGACTAGCGGCTACGAGCAGTACTTC